This T cell receptor beta chain was identified in a study of cytomegalovirus exposure and HLA in healthy donors. The germline gives CDR1 MDHEN, CDR2 SYDVKM. Deletions cut 3 bases from V and 4 bases from J, with 18 bases between. The CDR3 sequence is 16 residues long. Amplification used 60 Vbeta primers and 13 Jbeta primers. Method: immunoSEQ multiplex PCR; TCRdb's copy keeps in-frame clones and lacks some. The sample totals 150,000 to 250,000 clones; its top ten clones hold roughly 0.74%. Donors sampled were nominally healthy, though unrecorded immune exposures were likely. Study-wide results and caveats: Later findings reportedly placed an Asian-associated ancestry cluster below the approximately 620-donor mean for N-insertions.

Remarks on this clone: The target antigen is unknown.

This receptor was taken from a boy aged 5-17 years in good health and CMV-seronegative. Specimen: PBMCs. V usage is TRBV28 and J usage is TRBJ1-2; tentative D call: TRBD1 (5 bases). CDR3 region: CASSLSDRGAPYGYTF. The CDR3 DNA sequence: TGTGCCAGCAGTTTGTCGGACCGCGGGGCTCCCTATGGCTACACCTTC.